The clone carrying this T cell receptor beta chain has a single count. These data belong to a study of blood T cell repertoires in COVID-19. The CDR3 runs 15 residues. The germline V gene encodes CDR1 MDHEN and CDR2 SYDVKM. Trimming removed 6 bases from V and 1 base from J, with 12 bases in between. Sequencing used immunoSEQ multiplex PCR; TCRdb keeps in-frame clones, though not all of them. The sample records over 200,000 clones, 70% to 90% being singletons. The chain links TRBV28 to TRBJ2-2; D is unclear. The sample taken for sequencing was peripheral blood. The clonotype comes from a man aged 18 to 30 with active or convalescent COVID-19. Written as DNA, the CDR3 is TGTGCCAGCAGGTCAGGTGATCGGAACACCGGGGAGCTGTTTTTT. It yields the protein CASRSGDRNTGELFF.